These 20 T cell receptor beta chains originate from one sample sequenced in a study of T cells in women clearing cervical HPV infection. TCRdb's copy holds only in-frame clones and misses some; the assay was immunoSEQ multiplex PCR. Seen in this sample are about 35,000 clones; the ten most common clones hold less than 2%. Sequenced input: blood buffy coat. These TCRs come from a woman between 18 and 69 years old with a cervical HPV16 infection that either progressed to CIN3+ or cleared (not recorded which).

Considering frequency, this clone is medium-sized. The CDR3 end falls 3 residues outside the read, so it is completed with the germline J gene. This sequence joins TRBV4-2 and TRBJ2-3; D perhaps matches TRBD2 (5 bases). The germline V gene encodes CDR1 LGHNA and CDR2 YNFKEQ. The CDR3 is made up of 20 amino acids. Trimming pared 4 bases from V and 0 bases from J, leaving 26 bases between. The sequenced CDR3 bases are TGTGCCAGCAGCCCCCAGTATCGCGGGCGGCCGACCCTCAGCACAGATACG. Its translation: CASSPQYRGRPTLSTDT. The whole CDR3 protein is CASSPQYRGRPTLSTDTQYF.

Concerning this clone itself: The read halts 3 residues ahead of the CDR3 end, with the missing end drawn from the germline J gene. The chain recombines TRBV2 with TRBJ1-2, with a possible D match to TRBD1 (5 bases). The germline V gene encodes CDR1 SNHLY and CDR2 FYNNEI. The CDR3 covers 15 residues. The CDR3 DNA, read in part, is TGTGCCAGCAGTGTAGCGGGAGGGAGGGGAGATACC. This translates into CASSVAGGRGDT. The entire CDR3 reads CASSVAGGRGDTYTF.

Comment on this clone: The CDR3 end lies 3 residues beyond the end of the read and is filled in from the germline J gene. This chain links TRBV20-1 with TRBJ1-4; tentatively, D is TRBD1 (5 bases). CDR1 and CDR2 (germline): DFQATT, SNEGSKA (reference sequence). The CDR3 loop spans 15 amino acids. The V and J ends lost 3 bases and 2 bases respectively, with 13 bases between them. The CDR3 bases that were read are TGCAGTGCTAGCCACCAGGGATCTACTAATGAAAAA. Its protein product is CSASHQGSTNEK. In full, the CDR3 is CSASHQGSTNEKLFF.

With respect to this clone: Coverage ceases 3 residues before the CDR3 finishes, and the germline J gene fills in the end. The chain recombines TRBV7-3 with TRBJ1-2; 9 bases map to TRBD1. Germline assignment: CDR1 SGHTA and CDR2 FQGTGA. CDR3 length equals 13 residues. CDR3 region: CASTPTGGQGYTF. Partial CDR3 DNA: TGTGCCAGCACCCCCACAGGGGGCCAAGGC.

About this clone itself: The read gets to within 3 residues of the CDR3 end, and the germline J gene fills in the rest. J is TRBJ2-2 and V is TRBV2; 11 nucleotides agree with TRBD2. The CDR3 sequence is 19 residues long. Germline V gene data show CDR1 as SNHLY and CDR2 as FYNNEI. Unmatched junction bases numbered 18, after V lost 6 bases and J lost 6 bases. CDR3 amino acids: CASSAPLGIAGGYPGELFF. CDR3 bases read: TGTGCCAGCAGCGCCCCTTTGGGAATAGCGGGAGGGTACCCCGGGGAG.

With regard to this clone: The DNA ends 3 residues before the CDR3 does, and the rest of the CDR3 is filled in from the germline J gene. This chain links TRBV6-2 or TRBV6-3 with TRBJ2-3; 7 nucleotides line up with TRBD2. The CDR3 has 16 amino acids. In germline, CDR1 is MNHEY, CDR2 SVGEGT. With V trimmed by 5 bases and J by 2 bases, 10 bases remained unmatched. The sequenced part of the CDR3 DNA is TGTGCCAGCAGTGCCACTAGCGCCTTACCCACAGATACG. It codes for CASSATSALPTDT. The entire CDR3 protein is CASSATSALPTDTQYF.

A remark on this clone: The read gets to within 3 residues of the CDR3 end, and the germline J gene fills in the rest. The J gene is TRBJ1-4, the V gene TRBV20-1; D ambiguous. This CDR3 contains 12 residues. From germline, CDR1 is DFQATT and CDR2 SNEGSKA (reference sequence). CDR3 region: CSARDQSSPLFF. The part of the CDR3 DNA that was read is TGCAGTGCTAGAGATCAGAGTTCACCA.

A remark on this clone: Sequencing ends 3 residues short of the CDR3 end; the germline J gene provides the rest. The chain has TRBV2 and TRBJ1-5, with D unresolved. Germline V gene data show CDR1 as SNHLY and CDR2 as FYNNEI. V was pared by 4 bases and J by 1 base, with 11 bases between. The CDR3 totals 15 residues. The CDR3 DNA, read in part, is TGTGCCAGCAGTGCGAATTCGGTCAGCAATCAGCCC. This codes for CASSANSVSNQP. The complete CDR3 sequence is CASSANSVSNQPQHF.

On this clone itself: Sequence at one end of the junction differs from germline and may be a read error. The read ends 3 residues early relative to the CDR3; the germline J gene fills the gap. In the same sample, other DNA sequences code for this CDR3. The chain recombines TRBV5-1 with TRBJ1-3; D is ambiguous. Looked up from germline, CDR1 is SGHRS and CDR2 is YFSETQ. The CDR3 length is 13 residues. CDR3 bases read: TGCGCCAGCAGACCAGAGACTGGAAACACG. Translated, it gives CASRPETGNT. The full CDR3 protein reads CASRPETGNTIYF.

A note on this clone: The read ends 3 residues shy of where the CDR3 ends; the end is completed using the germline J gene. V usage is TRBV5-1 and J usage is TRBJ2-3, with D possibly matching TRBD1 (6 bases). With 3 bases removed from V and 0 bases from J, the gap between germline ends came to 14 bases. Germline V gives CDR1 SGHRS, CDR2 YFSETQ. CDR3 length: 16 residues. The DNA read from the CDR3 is TGCGCCAGCAGCTACCTTGGGACACAAAGCACAGATACG. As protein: CASSYLGTQSTDT. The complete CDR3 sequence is CASSYLGTQSTDTQYF. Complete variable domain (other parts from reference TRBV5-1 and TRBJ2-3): KAGVTQTPRYLIKTRGQQVTLSCSPISGHRSVSWYQQTPGQGLQFLFEYFSETQRNKGNFPGRFSGRQFSNSRSEMNVSTLELGDSALYLCASSYLGTQSTDTQYFGPGTRLTVL.

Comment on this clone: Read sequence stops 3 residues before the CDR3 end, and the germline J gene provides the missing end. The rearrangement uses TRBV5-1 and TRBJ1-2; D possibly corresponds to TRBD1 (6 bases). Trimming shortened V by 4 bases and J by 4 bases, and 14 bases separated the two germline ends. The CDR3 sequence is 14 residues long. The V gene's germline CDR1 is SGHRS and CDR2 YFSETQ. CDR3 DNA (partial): TGCGCCAGCAGCCCCGGACAGAGCCTCTATGGC. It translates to CASSPGQSLYG. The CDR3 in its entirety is CASSPGQSLYGYTF.

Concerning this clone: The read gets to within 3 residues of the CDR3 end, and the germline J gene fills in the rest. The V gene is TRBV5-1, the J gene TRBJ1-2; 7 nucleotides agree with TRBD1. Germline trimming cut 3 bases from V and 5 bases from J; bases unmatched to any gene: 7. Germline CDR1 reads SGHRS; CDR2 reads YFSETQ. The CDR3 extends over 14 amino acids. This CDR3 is CASSSLRDSYGYTF. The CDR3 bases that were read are TGCGCCAGCAGCTCGCTCCGGGACAGTTATGGC. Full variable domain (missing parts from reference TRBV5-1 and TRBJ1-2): KAGVTQTPRYLIKTRGQQVTLSCSPISGHRSVSWYQQTPGQGLQFLFEYFSETQRNKGNFPGRFSGRQFSNSRSEMNVSTLELGDSALYLCASSSLRDSYGYTFGSGTRLTVV.

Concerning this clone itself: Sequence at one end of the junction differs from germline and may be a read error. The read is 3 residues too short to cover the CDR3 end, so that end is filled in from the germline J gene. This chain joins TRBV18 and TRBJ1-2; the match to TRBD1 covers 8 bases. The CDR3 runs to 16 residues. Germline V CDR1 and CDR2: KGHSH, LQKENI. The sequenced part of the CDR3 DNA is TGTGCCAGCTCCCCACGAGGACAGGGTAATTCAGGCGAC. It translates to CASSPRGQGNSGD. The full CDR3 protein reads CASSPRGQGNSGDYTF. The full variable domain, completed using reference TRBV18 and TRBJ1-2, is NAGVMQNPRHLVRRRGQEARLRCSPMKGHSHVYWYRQLPEEGLKFMVYLQKENIIDESGMPKERFSAEFPKEGPSILRIQQVVRGDSAAYFCASSPRGQGNSGDYTFGSGTRLTVV.

CDR3 DNA (partial): TGTGCCAGCAGGTCGACTAGCGGGGCTGAGACT. As protein: CASRSTSGAET. The complete CDR3 reads CASRSTSGAETQYF. V gene TRBV2 combines with J gene TRBJ2-4; 11 bases are shared with TRBD2. The sequence runs out 3 residues before the end of the CDR3; the remainder is reconstructed from the germline J gene. Germline-derived CDR1 and CDR2 are SNHLY and FYNNEI. The CDR3 totals 14 residues.

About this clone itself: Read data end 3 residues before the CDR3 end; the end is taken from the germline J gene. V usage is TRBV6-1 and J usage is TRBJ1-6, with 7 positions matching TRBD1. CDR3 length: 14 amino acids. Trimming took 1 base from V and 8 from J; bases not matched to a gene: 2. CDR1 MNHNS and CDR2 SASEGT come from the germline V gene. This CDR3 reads CASSEGQGDSPLHF. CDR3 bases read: TGTGCCAGCAGTGAAGGGCAGGGGGATTCACCC.

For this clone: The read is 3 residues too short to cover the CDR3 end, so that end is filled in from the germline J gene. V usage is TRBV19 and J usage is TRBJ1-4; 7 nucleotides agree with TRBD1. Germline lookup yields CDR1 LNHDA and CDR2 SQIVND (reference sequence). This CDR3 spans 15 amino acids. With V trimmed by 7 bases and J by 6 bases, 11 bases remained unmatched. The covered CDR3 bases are TGTGCCAGTACCAACAGGGGCGGAGCTGATGAAAAA. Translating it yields CASTNRGGADEK. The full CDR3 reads CASTNRGGADEKLFF.

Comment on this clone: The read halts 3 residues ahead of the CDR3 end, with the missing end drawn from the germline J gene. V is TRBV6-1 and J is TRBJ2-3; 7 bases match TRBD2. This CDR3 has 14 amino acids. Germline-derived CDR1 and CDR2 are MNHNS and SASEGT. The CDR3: CASSVGLPQETQYF. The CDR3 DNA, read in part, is TGTGCCAGCAGTGTGGGACTACCCCAAGAGACG.

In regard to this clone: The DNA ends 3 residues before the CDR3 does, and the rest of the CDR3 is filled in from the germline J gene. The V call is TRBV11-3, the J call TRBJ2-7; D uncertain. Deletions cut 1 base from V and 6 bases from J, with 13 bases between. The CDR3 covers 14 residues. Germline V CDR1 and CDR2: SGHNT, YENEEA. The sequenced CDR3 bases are TGTGCCAGCAGCTTAGCCAGTCATCGAGGCGAG. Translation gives CASSLASHRGE. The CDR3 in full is CASSLASHRGEQYF.

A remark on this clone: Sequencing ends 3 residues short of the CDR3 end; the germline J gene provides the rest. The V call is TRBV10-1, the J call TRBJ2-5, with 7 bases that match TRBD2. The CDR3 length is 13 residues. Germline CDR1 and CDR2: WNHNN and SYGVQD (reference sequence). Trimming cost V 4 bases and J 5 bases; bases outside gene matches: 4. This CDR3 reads CASSAQGGETQYF. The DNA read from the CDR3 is TGCGCCAGCAGTGCCCAGGGAGGGGAGACC.

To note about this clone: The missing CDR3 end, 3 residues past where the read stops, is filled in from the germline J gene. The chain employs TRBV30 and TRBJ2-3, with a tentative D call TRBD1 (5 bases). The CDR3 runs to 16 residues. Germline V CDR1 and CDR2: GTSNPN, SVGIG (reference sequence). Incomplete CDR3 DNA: TGTGCCTGGAGTGTAGGTTTGGGGCAACTTGGTCAGCCG. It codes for CAWSVGLGQLGQP. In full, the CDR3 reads CAWSVGLGQLGQPQYF.